Sequencing of this TCR beta chain was carried out in a study of T cell changes during pregnancy in multiple sclerosis. This table comes from immunoSEQ multiplex PCR, and its TCRdb copy is limited to in-frame clones, with some not included. Of nearly 80,000 clones detected, around 94% appear once; the ten largest clones hold 0.2% to 0.25%. The sequence was collected from a female donor with multiple sclerosis, enrolled in a pregnancy study. Sequenced material: CD4+ T cells from peripheral blood mononuclear cells, taken before pregnancy.

The chain's CDR3 is CASSRGRGGAYEQYF. DNA for the CDR3: TGTGCCAGCAGTCGGGGCCGGGGGGGCGCGTACGAGCAGTACTTC. The genes are TRBV28 and TRBJ2-7, with TRBD2 matching over 8 bases. The CDR3 consists of 15 residues. V lost 5 bases and J lost 4; bases outside the gene matches: 10. Looked up from germline, CDR1 is MDHEN and CDR2 is SYDVKM.